What follows are 6 T cell receptor beta chains derived from one specimen sequenced in a study of cytomegalovirus exposure and HLA in healthy donors. This PCR relied on a set of 60 Vbeta primers and 13 Jbeta primers. This table comes from immunoSEQ multiplex PCR, and its TCRdb copy is limited to in-frame clones, with some not included. The sample gives about 150,000 clones, about 70% of which show up once; 2% to 2.5% is in the top ten. Sequenced: PBMCs. The origin of the receptors is a woman aged 55-75 years in good health and CMV-seropositive.

A remark on this clone: One junction end does not reproduce the germline sequence, and a read error may be involved. The rearrangement uses TRBV4-1 and TRBJ2-7, with TRBD1 matching 9 bases. CDR1 and CDR2 from the germline V gene are MGHRA and YSYEKL. The CDR3 runs to 12 residues. Here the CDR3 reads CASSQEGDRVVF. CDR3 sequence (DNA): TGCGCCAGCAGCCAAGAGGGGGACAGGGTTGTCTTC.

This clone came up a few times. The CDR3, as DNA: TGTGCCACCGGCTCCGGGACAGCAAGCGGAAAACTGTTTTTT. Translation: CATGSGTASGKLFF. V usage is TRBV2 and J usage is TRBJ1-4, with 7 bases matching TRBD1. The CDR3 has 14 amino acids. The junction had 15 bases not matched to a gene; V was cut back by 10 bases and J by 10 bases. Germline values: CDR1 SNHLY, CDR2 FYNNEI.

The chain has TRBV27 and TRBJ1-4; D remains unclear. Deletions cut 6 bases from V and 3 bases from J, with 11 bases between. CDR3 size: 14 residues. The V gene's germline CDR1 is MNHEY and CDR2 SMNVEV (reference sequence). CDR3 sequence: CASRPLGPNEKLFF. The CDR3 DNA reads TGTGCCAGCAGGCCCCTAGGCCCTAATGAAAAACTGTTTTTT.

The chain combines TRBV4-1 with TRBJ2-3; 12 bases map to TRBD2. Germline assignment: CDR1 MGHRA and CDR2 YSYEKL. The CDR3 consists of 15 residues. Unmatched junction bases numbered 4, after V lost 4 bases and J lost 5 bases. CDR3 coding DNA: TGCGCCAGCAGCCTGACTAGCGGGAGAGGAGATACGCAGTATTTT. This codes for CASSLTSGRGDTQYF.

There are a few counts of this clone. V and J are TRBV15 and TRBJ1-1; tentative D call: TRBD1 (5 bases). Germline lookup yields CDR1 LNHNV and CDR2 YYDKDF (reference sequence). The length of the CDR3 is 14 residues. Deletions cut 3 bases from V and 4 bases from J, with 12 bases between. The CDR3 nucleotides are TGTGCCACCAGCAGTCTAAGGGGAGGCACTGAAGCTTTCTTT. It translates to CATSSLRGGTEAFF.

J is TRBJ2-7 and V is TRBV5-1; 11 nucleotides agree with TRBD1. J was trimmed by 6 bases and V by 2 bases; bases with no gene match: 4. Germline CDR1 SGHRS, CDR2 YFSETQ. This CDR3 is built from 14 residues. CDR3 sequence: CASSFMGQGGEQYF. Written as DNA, the CDR3 is TGCGCCAGCAGCTTCATGGGACAGGGGGGCGAGCAGTACTTC.